This TCR beta chain was profiled in a study of blood T cell repertoires in COVID-19. Generated by immunoSEQ multiplex PCR, the TCRdb table keeps only in-frame clones and is missing some. This table holds around 300,000 clones, about 90% found once. The V and J ends lost 4 bases and 2 bases respectively, with 11 bases between them. There are 14 residues in the CDR3. Germline V gene lookup returns CDR1 LGHDT and CDR2 YNNKEL (reference sequence). The source is a young man with active or convalescent COVID-19. This rearrangement joins TRBV3-1 (or the pseudogene TRBV3-2) to TRBJ1-1; D may be TRBD1 (5 bases). The sample taken for sequencing was peripheral blood. CDR3 amino acids: CASSRNTGNTEAFF. The CDR3 nucleotides read TGTGCCAGCAGCCGAAATACAGGAAACACTGAAGCTTTCTTT.